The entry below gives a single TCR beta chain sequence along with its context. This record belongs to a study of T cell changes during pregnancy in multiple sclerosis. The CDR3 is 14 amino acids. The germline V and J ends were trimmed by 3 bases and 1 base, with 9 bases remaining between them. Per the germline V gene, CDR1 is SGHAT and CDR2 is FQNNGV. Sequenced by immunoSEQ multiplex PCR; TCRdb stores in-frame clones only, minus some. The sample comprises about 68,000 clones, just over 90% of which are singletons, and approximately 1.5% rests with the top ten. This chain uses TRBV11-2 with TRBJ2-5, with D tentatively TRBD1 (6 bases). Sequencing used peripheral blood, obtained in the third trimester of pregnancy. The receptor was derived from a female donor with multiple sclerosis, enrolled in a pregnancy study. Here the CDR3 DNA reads TGTGCCAGCAGCTTCACAGGGAGCCAAGAGACCCAGTACTTC. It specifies CASSFTGSQETQYF.